These T cell receptor beta chains were read from a single sample in a study of preoperative IRX-2 immunotherapy in early breast cancer. The assay was immunoSEQ multiplex PCR, and TCRdb's table has in-frame clones only and misses some. The table includes roughly 40,000 clones, about 72% detected once. Sequenced material: tumor tissue, taken after IRX-2 immunotherapy. These receptors were taken from a human donor with breast cancer. CDR3s include the opening cysteine and the closing phenylalanine or tryptophan. The D gene is left open where the match is weak. Clone size is given for some rows only: seen once, a few or many times, or a class if the clone is expanded.

d_gene,abundance,len,v_gene,j_gene,CDR3nt,CDR3aa
TRBD1,NA,15,TRBV28,TRBJ2-6,TGTGCCAGCATACAGGGGAGCTCTGGGGCCAACGTCCTGACTTTC,CASIQGSSGANVLTF
NA,NA,14,TRBV4-1,TRBJ1-1,TGCGCCAGCAGCCAAGTAAGAGGGTTCACTGAAGCTTTCTTT,CASSQVRGFTEAFF
NA,NA,17,TRBV10-2,TRBJ2-4,TGCGCCAGCAGTGACTCGACGGACGGTTTAGCCAAAAACATTCAGTACTTC,CASSDSTDGLAKNIQYF
NA,NA,15,TRBV6-8,TRBJ2-3,TGTGCCACCTCACCCCAGGGAAACCCCACAGATACGCAGTATTTT,CATSPQGNPTDTQYF
NA,NA,11,TRBV12-5,TRBJ1-2,TGTGCCAGCGGGGATCCTTATGGCTACACCTTC,CASGDPYGYTF
NA,NA,15,TRBV5-1,TRBJ1-3,TGCGCCAGCAGCTTGGATCGGGGCTCTGGAAACACCATATATTTT,CASSLDRGSGNTIYF
TRBD1,NA,17,TRBV6-7,TRBJ1-6,TGTGCCGCTGGGGGACAGGCGGGGAGGTCCTATAATTCACCCCTCCACTTT,CAAGGQAGRSYNSPLHF
NA,few,15,TRBV6-8,TRBJ2-7,TGTGCCAGCAGTTACTCAGCCCTCGGGTCCTACGAGCAGTACTTC,CASSYSALGSYEQYF
TRBD2,NA,15,TRBV19,TRBJ2-1,TGTGCCAGTAGTATAGCGGGAGGGAGAGTGTATGAGCAGTTCTTC,CASSIAGGRVYEQFF
TRBD1,NA,14,TRBV10-2,TRBJ1-5,TGCGCCAGCAGTGACAGGGGGCTAAGGCAGCCCCAGCATTTT,CASSDRGLRQPQHF
NA,NA,15,TRBV30,TRBJ1-1,TGTGCCTGGAGTGTAAAACGGGGATCGAACACTGAAGCTTTCTTT,CAWSVKRGSNTEAFF
NA,NA,14,TRBV11-3,TRBJ2-5,TGTGCCAGCAGCTTCTCGGGACTCCAAGAGACCCAGTACTTC,CASSFSGLQETQYF
NA,NA,16,TRBV5-1,TRBJ2-1,TGCGCCAGCAACTGGGGGGCCGCCTCATCCTACAATGAGCAGTTCTTC,CASNWGAASSYNEQFF
NA,medium-sized,15,TRBV11-3,TRBJ1-4,TGTGCCAGCAGCTTGGCGGGGACGGCTAATGAAAAACTGTTTTTT,CASSLAGTANEKLFF